This T cell receptor (beta chain) was recovered during a study of CD8 T cells in Susac syndrome. V was shortened by 1 base and J by 6 bases, with 7 bases between the two germline ends. CDR1 and CDR2 from the germline V gene are LGHDT and YNNKEL (reference sequence). CDR3 length: 13 residues. RNA amounts of roughly 0.5 to 1 ug underwent reverse transcription with random hexamers. TCRdb ran MiXCR on the immunoSEQ multiplex PCR reads and lists one entry per CDR3 protein. The sample records more than 120,000 distinct CDR3 sequences, approximately 94% being singletons. Sequenced sample: CD4+ T cells from PBMCs. V usage is TRBV3-1 and J usage is TRBJ2-1; D is unresolved. This clonotype originated in a human donor in good health. The CDR3 DNA is TGTGCCAGCAGCCAAGCCTCACGCAATGAGCAGTTCTTC. Translating it yields CASSQASRNEQFF.